This TCR beta chain was retrieved from a study of blood T cell repertoires in COVID-19. Looked up from germline, CDR1 is SEHNR and CDR2 is FQNEAQ (reference sequence). The CDR3 consists of 12 residues. The V and J ends lost 6 bases and 4 bases respectively, with 10 bases between them. Assay: immunoSEQ multiplex PCR; the TCRdb copy retains only in-frame clones and omits some. Of 120,000 to 150,000 clones in the sample, 70% to 90% are singletons; the top ten hold roughly 28%. This TCR was sampled from a human donor in a cohort sampled during active COVID-19. The rearrangement links TRBV7-9 to TRBJ2-7, with D tentatively TRBD1 (5 bases). The sequenced sample was peripheral blood. DNA for the CDR3: TGTGCCAGCAGGTCCGACAGTTACGAGCAGTACTTC. As protein: CASRSDSYEQYF.